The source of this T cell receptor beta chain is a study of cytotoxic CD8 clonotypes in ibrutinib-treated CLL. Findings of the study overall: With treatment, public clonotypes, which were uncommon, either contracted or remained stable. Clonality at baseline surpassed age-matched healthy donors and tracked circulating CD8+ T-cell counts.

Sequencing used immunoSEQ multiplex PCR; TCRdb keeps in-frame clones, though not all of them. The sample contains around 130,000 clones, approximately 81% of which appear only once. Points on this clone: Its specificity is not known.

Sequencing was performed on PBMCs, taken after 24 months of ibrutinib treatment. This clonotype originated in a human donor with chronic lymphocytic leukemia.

The CDR3 spells CSVEDAGTLNGGYGYTF. The CDR3 coding sequence is TGCAGCGTTGAAGATGCCGGGACGCTAAATGGGGGCTATGGCTACACCTTC. The chain recombines TRBV29-1 with TRBJ1-2, with D possibly TRBD1 on 5 matching bases. CDR1 SQVTM and CDR2 ANQGSEA come from the germline V gene. Trimming removed 0 bases at V and 4 bases at J, with 21 bases between. This CDR3 region has 17 residues.